This T cell receptor (beta chain) was retrieved from a study of blood T cell repertoires in COVID-19. Overall study context: Samples taken during acute and convalescent COVID-19 were collected in the United States, Italy and Spain. T cells, B-cell-depleted T cells, or PBMCs supplied cDNA or gDNA.

The V segment lost 4 bases and the J segment 3 bases; nucleotides outside the gene matches: 7. This CDR3 spans 15 amino acids. Germline assignment: CDR1 SGDLS and CDR2 YYNGEE. Per the original data handling: The authors estimated nucleated cell counts from reference gene primer amplification. The data were produced by immunoSEQ multiplex PCR, yet TCRdb's version contains in-frame clones alone and is incomplete. That table furnishes V, J and clone size, whereas the DNA furnished D and trimming. The table records tens of thousands of clones, around 79% of them present only once. The receptor comes from a woman in her seventies with acute or convalescent COVID-19. V and J are TRBV9 and TRBJ2-3; 8 nucleotides agree with TRBD2. The sequenced sample was peripheral blood. The CDR3 protein is CASSPGGGSTDTQYF. CDR3 nucleotide sequence: TGTGCCAGCAGCCCGGGGGGGGGCTCGACAGATACGCAGTATTTT.